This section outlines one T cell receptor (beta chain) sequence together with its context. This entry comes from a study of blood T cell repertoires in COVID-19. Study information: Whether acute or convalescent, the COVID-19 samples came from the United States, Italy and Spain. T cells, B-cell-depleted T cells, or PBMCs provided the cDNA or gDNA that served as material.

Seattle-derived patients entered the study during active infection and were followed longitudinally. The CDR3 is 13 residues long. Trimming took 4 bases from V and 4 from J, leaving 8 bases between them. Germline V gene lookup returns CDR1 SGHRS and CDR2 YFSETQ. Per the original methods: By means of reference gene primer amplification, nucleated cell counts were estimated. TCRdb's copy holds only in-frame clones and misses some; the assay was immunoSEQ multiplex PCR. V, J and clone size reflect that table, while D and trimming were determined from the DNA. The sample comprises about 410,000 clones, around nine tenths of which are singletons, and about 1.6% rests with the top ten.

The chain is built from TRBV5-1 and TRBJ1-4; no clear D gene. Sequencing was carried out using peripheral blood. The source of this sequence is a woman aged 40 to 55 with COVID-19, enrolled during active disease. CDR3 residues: CASSLGSNEKLFF. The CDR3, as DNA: TGCGCCAGCAGCCTTGGGAGTAATGAAAAACTGTTTTTT.